The sequence of this T cell receptor (beta chain) was determined in a study of T cell responses to AZD1222 COVID-19 vaccine. V dropped 4 bases and J dropped 6; count of bases not matched to a gene: 7. Germline CDR1 and CDR2: MDHEN and SYDVKM. The CDR3 spans 14 residues. Sequencing used immunoSEQ multiplex PCR; TCRdb keeps in-frame clones, though not all of them. The sample has approximately 84,000 clones, under 90% seen once; the top ten hold approximately 1.3%. This clone was picked up a small number of times. Material: peripheral blood, obtained 28 days after the second AZD1222 dose. This TCR derives from an adult who received the AZD1222 COVID-19 vaccine. The chain carries TRBV28 and TRBJ1-2; 8 bases line up with TRBD1. CDR3 nucleotide sequence: TGTGCCAGCAGTTCCCCGACAGGGGTTGATGGCTACACCTTC. Translating it yields CASSSPTGVDGYTF.